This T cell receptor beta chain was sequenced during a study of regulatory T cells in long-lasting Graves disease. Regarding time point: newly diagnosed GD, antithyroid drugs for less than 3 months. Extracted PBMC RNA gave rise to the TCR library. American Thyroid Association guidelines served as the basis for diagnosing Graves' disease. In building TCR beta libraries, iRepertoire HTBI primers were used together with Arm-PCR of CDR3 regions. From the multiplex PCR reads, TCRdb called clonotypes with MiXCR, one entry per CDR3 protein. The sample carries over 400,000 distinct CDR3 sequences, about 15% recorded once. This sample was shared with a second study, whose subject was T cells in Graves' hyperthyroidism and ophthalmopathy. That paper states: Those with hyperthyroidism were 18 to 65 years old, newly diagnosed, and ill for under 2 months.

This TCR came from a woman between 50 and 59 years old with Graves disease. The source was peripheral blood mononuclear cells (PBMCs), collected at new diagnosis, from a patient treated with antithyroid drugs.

The CDR3 spells CASSIRLAEPYEQYF. In nucleotides, the CDR3 is TGTGCCAGCAGCATCAGACTAGCGGAGCCCTACGAGCAGTACTTC. The chain has TRBV7-2 and TRBJ2-7; TRBD2 agrees at 9 bases. The CDR3 is 15 residues long. After removal of 5 bases from V and 2 bases from J, the junction contained 7 bases not matched to a gene. CDR1 is SGHTA, CDR2 FQGNSA, per germline.